This T cell receptor beta chain stems from a study of T-cell reconstitution after alpha-beta-depleted transplantation in children. V lost 3 bases and J 4 bases, leaving 15 bases between the germline ends. Germline CDR1 MNHEY, CDR2 SMNVEV (reference sequence). The CDR3 loop spans 15 amino acids. For TCRbeta, the library was prepared with unique molecular identifiers. MiXCR, applied by TCRdb to the PCR reads, yields one record per CDR3 protein. The sample consists of around 370,000 distinct CDR3 sequences, 10% of them appearing once. The sequencing here drew on PBMCs from the stem cell graft donor, taken from the stem cell graft. The clonotype comes from a human donor who donated a stem cell graft to a child with acute lymphoblastic leukemia. The V call is TRBV27, the J call TRBJ1-1; D gene unclear. CDR3 bases: TGTGCCAGCAGTTTCGCTGGATCCGGAGGCACTGAAGCTTTCTTT. It is translated as CASSFAGSGGTEAFF.